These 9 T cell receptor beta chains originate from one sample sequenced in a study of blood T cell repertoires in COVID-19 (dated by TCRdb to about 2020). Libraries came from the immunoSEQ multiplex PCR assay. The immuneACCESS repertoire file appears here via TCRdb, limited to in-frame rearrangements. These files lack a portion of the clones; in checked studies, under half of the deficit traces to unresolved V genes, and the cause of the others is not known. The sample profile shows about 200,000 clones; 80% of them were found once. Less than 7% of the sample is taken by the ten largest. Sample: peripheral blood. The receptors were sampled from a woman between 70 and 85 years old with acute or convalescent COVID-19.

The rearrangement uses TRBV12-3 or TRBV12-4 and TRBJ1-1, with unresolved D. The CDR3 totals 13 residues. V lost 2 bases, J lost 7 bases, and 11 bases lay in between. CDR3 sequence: CASSLIEAGEAFF. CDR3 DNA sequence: TGTGCCAGCAGTTTAATCGAGGCGGGTGAAGCTTTCTTT.

CDR3 in amino acids: CASSLLQGRTQFF. In nucleotides, the CDR3 is TGCGCCAGCAGCTTACTGCAGGGGCGGACGCAGTTCTTC. The chain carries TRBV5-1 and TRBJ2-1; weak D call: TRBD1 (6 bases). The CDR3 is 13 amino acids. Germline V CDR1 and CDR2: SGHRS, YFSETQ. Trimming stripped 2 bases from V and 12 bases from J, with 15 bases between.

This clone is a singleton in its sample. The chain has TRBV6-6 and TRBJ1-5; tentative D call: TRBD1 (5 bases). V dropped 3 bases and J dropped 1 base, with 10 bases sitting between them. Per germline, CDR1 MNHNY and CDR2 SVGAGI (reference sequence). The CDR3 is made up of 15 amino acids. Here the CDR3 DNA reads TGTGCCAGCAGTTATAATAGGGGAAGCAATCAGCCCCAGCATTTT. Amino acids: CASSYNRGSNQPQHF.

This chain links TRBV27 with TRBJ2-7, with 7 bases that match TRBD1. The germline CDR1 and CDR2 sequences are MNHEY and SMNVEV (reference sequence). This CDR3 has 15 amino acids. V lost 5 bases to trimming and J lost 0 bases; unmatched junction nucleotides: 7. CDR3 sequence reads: CASSPRDSYSYEQYF. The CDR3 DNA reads TGTGCCAGCAGTCCACGGGACAGCTACTCCTACGAGCAGTACTTC.

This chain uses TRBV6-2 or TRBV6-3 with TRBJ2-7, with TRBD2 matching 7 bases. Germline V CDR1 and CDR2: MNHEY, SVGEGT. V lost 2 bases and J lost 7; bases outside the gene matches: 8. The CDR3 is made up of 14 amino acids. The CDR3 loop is CASSYGGSLREQYF. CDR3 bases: TGTGCCAGCAGTTACGGCGGGAGTTTGAGGGAGCAGTACTTC.

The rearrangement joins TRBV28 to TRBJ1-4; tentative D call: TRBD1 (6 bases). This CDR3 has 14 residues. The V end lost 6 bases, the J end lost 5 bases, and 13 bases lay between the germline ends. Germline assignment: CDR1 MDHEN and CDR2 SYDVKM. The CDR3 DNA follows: TGTGCCAGCAGCCCTGGACAGATAAATGAAAAACTGTTTTTT. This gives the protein CASSPGQINEKLFF.

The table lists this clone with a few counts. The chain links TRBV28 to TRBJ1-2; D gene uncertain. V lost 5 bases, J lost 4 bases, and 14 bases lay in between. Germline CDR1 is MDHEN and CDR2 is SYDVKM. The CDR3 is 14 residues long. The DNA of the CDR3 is TGTGCCAGCAGTCTTCCGGCGGGAGGCTATGGCTACACCTTC. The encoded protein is CASSLPAGGYGYTF.

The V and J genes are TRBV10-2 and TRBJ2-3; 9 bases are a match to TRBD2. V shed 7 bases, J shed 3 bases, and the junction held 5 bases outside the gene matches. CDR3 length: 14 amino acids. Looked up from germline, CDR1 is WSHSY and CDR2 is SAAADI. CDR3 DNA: TGCGCCAGCACGAGCGGGAGGTGGACAGATACGCAGTATTTT. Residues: CASTSGRWTDTQYF.

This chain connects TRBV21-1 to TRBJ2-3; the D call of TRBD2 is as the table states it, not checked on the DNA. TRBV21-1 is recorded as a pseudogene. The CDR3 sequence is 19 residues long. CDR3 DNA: TGTGCCAGCAGGGGGAAGCGGACTAGCGGGAGTAAAGGGGGAGATACGCAGTATTTT. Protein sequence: CASRGKRTSGSKGGDTQYF.